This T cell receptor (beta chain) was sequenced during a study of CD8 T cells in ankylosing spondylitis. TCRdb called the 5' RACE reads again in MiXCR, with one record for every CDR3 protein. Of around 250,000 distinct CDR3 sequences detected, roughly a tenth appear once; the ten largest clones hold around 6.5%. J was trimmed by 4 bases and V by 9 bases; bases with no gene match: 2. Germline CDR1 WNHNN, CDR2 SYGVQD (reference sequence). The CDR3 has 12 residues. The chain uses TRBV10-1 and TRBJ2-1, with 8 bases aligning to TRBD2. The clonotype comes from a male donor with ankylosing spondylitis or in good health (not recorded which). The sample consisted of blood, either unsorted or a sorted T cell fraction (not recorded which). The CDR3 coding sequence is TGCGCCAGTAGCGGGAATTACAATGAGCAGTTCTTC. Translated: CASSGNYNEQFF.